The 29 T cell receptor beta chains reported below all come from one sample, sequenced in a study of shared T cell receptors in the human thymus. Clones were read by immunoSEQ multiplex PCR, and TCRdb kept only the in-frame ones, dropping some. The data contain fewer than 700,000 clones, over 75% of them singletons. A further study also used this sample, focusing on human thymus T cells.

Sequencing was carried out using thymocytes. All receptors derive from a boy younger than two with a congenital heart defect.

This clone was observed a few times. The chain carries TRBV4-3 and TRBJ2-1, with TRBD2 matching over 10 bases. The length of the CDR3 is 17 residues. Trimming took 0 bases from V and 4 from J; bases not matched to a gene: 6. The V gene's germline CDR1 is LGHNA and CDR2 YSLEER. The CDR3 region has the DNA TGCGCCAGCAGCCAAGATCCTCAGACTAGCGGGTACAATGAGCAGTTCTTC. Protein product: CASSQDPQTSGYNEQFF.

For the CDR3, the DNA is TGTGCCAGCAGCTTATCAGGGGTCTATGGCTACACCTTC. Its translation is CASSLSGVYGYTF. This chain links TRBV11-2 with TRBJ1-2, with a weak D call TRBD1 (6 bases). The V and J ends lost 2 bases and 4 bases respectively, with 8 bases between them. The germline gives CDR1 SGHAT, CDR2 FQNNGV. The CDR3 is made up of 13 amino acids.

CDR3 nucleotides: TGTGCCAGCAGCTTGGGACAGGGAAAACCCTACGAGCAGTACTTC. It codes for CASSLGQGKPYEQYF. This chain uses TRBV5-5 with TRBJ2-7, with TRBD1 matching over 7 bases. Germline V CDR1 and CDR2: SGHKS, YYEKEE (reference sequence). The trim removed 0 bases at V and 2 bases at J, leaving 5 bases unmatched. CDR3 length: 15 residues.

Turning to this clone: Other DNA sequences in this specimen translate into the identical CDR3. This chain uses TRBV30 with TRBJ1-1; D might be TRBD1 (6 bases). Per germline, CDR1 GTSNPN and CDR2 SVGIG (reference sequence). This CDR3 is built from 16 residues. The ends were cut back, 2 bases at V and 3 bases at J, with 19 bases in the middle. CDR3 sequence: CAWSPRGRGGDTEAFF. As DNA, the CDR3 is TGTGCCTGGAGTCCCCGGGGGCGGGGGGGGGACACTGAAGCTTTCTTT.

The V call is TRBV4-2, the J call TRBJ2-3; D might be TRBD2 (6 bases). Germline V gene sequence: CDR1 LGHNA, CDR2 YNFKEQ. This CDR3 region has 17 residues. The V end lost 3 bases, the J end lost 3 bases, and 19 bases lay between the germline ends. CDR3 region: CASSQKWGLSATDTQYF. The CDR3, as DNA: TGTGCCAGCAGCCAGAAATGGGGACTTTCAGCGACAGATACGCAGTATTTT.

As DNA, the CDR3 is TGTGCCAGCAGTTACGAAGCCCCCGGTGAAAAACTGTTTTTT. This codes for CASSYEAPGEKLFF. The J gene is TRBJ1-4, the V gene TRBV6-5; D call uncertain. V was trimmed by 2 bases and J by 7 bases, leaving 11 bases between them. This CDR3 contains 14 residues. Germline values: CDR1 MNHEY, CDR2 SVGAGI.

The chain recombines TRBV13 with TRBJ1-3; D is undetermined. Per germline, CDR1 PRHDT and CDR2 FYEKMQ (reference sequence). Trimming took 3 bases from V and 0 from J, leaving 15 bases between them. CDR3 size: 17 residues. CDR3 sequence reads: CASSFVAGRSSGNTIYF. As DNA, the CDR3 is TGTGCCAGCAGCTTCGTTGCCGGTCGGTCCTCTGGAAACACCATATATTTT.

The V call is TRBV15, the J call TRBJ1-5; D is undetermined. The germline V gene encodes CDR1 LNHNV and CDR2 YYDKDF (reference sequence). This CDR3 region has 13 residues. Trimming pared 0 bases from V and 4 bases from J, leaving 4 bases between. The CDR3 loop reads CATSRDMNQPQHF. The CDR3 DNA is TGTGCCACCAGCAGAGATATGAATCAGCCCCAGCATTTT.

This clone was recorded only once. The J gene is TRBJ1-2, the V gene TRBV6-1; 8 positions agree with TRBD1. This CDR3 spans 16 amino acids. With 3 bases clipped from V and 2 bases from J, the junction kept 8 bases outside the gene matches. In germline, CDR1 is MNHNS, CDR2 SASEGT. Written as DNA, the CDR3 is TGTGCCAGCAGTGACCCTCCGGGACAGGTCAACTATGGCTACACCTTC. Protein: CASSDPPGQVNYGYTF.

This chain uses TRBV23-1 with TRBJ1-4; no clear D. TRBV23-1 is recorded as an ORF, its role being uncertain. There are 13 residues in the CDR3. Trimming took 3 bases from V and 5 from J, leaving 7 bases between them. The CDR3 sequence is CASSQAKNEKLFF. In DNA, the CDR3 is TGCGCCAGCAGTCAGGCCAAGAATGAAAAACTGTTTTTT.

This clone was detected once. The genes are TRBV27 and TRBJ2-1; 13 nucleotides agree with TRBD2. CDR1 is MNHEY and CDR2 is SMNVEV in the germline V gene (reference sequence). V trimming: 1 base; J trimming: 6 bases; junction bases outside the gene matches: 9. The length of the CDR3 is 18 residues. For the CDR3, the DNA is TGTGCCAGCAGTTTATTGGGGACTAGCGGGACCATGGGCAATGAGCAGTTCTTC. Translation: CASSLLGTSGTMGNEQFF.

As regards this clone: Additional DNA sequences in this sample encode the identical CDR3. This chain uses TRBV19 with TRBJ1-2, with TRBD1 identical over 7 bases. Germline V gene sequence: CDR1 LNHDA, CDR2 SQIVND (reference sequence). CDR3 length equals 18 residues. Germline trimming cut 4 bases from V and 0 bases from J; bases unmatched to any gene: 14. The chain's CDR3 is CASSTDNLTGSSNYGYTF. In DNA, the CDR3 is TGTGCCAGTAGTACGGATAACCTGACAGGGTCTTCTAACTATGGCTACACCTTC.

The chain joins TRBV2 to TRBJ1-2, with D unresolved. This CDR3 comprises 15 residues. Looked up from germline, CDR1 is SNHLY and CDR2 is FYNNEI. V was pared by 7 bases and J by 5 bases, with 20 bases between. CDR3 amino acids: CASIGELLLPYGYTF. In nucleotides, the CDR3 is TGTGCCAGCATCGGAGAGCTCCTTTTACCTTATGGCTACACCTTC. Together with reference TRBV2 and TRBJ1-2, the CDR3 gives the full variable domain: EPEVTQTPSHQVTQMGQEVILRCVPISNHLYFYWYRQILGQKVEFLVSFYNNEISEKSEIFDDQFSVERPDGSNFTLKIRSTKLEDSAMYFCASIGELLLPYGYTFGSGTRLTVV.

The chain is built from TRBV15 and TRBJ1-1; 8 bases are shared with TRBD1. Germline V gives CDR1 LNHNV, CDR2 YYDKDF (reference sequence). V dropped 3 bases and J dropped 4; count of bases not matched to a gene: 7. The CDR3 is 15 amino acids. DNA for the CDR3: TGTGCCACCAGCAGCGGACAGGGTCGGCTCACTGAAGCTTTCTTT. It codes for CATSSGQGRLTEAFF. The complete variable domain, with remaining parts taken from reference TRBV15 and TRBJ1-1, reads DAMVIQNPRYQVTQFGKPVTLSCSQTLNHNVMYWYQQKSSQAPKLLFHYYDKDFNNEADTPDNFQSRRPNTSFCFLDIRSPGLGDTAMYLCATSSGQGRLTEAFFGQGTRLTVV.

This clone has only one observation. The CDR3, as DNA: TGTGCCAGTAGTACCCATCGGACTAGCGGGAGCCAGCACGAGCAGTACTTC. Protein product: CASSTHRTSGSQHEQYF. The chain is built from TRBV19 and TRBJ2-7; the match to TRBD2 covers 13 bases. Trimming at V came to 4 bases and at J to 5 bases, leaving 11 bases not matched to a gene. From germline, CDR1 is LNHDA and CDR2 SQIVND (reference sequence). CDR3 length: 17 residues.

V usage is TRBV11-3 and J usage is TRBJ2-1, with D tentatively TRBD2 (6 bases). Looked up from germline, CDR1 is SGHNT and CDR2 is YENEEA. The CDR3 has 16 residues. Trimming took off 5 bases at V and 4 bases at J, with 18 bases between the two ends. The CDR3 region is CASSGRRAVHYNEQFF. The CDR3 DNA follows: TGTGCCAGCAGCGGAAGGAGGGCCGTGCATTACAATGAGCAGTTCTTC.

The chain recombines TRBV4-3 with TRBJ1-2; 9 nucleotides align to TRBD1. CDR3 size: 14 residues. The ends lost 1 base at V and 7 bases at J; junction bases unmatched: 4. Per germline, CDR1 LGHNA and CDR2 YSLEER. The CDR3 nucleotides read TGCGCCAGCAGCCAAGTGGGACAGGGACGTGGCTACACCTTC. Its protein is CASSQVGQGRGYTF.

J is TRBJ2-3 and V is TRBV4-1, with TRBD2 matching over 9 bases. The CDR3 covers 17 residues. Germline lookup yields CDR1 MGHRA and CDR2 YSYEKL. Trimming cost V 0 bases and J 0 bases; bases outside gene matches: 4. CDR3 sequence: CASSQEGTSRSTDTQYF. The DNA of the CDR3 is TGCGCCAGCAGCCAAGAGGGGACTAGCCGGAGCACAGATACGCAGTATTTT.

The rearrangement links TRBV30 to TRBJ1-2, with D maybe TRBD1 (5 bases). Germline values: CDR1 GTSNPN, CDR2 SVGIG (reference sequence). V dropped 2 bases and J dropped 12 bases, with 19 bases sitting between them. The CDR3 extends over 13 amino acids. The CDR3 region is CAWSPALKGCHTF. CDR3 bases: TGTGCCTGGAGTCCAGCCCTCAAGGGGTGTCACACCTTC.

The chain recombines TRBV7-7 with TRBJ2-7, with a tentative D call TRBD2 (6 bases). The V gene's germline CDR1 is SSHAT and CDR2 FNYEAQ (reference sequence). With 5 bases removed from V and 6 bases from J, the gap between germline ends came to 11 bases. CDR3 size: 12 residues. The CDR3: CASSPLAGEQYF. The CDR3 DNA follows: TGTGCCAGCAGCCCACTAGCCGGCGAGCAGTACTTC.

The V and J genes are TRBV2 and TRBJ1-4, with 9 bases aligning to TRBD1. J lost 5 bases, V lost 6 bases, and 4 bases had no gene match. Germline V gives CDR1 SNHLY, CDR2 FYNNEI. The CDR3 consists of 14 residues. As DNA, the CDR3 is TGTGCCAGCAGGGACAGGGGAGGGAATGAAAAACTGTTTTTT. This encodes CASRDRGGNEKLFF.

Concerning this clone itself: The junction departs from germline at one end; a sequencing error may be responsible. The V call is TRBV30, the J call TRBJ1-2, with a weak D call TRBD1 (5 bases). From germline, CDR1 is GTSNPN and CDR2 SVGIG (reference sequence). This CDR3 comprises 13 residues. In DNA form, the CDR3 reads TGTGCCTGGAGATCGAAACAGGCTTATGGCTACCCCTTC. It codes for CAWRSKQAYGYPF.

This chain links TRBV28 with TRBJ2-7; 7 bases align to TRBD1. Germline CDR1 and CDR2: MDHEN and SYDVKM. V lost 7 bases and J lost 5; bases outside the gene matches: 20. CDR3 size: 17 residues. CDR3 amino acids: CASTSQGTFASYHEQYF. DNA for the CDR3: TGTGCCAGCACCTCACAGGGGACATTTGCCTCCTACCACGAGCAGTACTTC.

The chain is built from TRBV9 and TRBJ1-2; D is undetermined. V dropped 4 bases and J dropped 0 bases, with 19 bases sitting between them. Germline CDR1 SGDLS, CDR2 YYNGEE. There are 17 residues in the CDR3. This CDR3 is CASSRKIGDTPNYGYTF. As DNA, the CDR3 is TGTGCCAGCAGCCGTAAAATAGGAGATACTCCTAACTATGGCTACACCTTC.

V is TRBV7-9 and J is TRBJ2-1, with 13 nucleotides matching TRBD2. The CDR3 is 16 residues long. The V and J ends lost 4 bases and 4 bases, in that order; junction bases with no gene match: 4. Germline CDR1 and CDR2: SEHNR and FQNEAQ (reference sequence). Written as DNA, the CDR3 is TGTGCCAGCAGCTCCGGGACTAGCGGGAAGTACAATGAGCAGTTCTTC. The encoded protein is CASSSGTSGKYNEQFF. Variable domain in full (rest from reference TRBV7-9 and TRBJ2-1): DTGVSQNPRHKITKRGQNVTFRCDPISEHNRLYWYRQTLGQGPEFLTYFQNEAQLEKSRLLSDRFSAERPKGSFSTLEIQRTEQGDSAMYLCASSSGTSGKYNEQFFGPGTRLTVL.

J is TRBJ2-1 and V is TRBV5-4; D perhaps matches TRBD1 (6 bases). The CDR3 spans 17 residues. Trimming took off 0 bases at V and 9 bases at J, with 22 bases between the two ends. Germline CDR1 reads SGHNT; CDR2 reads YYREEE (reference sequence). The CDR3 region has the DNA TGTGCCAGCAGCTTGGTCCACGGACAGTGGGAAAGGAGTGAGCAGTTCTTC. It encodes CASSLVHGQWERSEQFF.

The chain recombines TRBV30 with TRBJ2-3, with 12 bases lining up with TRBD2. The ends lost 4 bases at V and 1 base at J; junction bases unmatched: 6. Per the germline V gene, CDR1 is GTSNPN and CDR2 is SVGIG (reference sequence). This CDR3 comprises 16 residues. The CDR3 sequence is CAWTSSGRERTDTQYF. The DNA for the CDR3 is TGTGCCTGGACGTCTAGCGGGAGGGAACGCACAGATACGCAGTATTTT. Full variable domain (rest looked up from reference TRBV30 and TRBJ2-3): SQTIHQWPATLVQPVGSPLSLECTVEGTSNPNLYWYRQAAGRGLQLLFYSVGIGQISSEVPQNLSASRPQDRQFILSSKKLLLSDSGFYLCAWTSSGRERTDTQYFGPGTRLTVL.

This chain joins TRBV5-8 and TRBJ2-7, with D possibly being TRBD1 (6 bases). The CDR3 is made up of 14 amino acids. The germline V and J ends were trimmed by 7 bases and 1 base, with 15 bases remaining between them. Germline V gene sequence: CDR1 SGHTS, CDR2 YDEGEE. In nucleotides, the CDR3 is TGTGCCAGCGGGGTATCAAGGGGGTCCTACGAGCAGTACTTC. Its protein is CASGVSRGSYEQYF.

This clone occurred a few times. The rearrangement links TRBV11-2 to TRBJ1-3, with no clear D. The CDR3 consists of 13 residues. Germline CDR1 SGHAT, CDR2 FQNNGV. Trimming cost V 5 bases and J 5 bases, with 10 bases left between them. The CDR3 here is CASSHVPRNTIYF. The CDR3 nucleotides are TGTGCCAGCAGCCATGTCCCCCGAAACACCATATATTTT.